Listed here are 32 T cell receptor delta chains from one sample, sequenced in a study of γδ T cells in repeated Plasmodium falciparum infection. TCRdb called clones anew from the multiplex PCR reads with CATT. Of over 45,000 delta-chain clones listed, approximately 1.5% are singletons. Flow sorting of PBMC yielded separate Vgamma9/Vdelta2+ and Vdelta2-negative gammadelta T cell populations for bulk repertoire analysis. Sequencing was done on a sample of gamma-delta T cells from blood. These receptors came from a pool of human donors (malaria-infected and uninfected, not separated).

This clone was counted a few times. Given a far larger clone just one base away, this is likely a sequencing read error. The sample carries other DNA sequences with the same CDR3. The rearrangement links TRDV1 to TRDJ1; weak D call: TRDD2 (8 bases). The J gene, left out of TCRdb, was set here by checking the DNA against germline. V dropped 2 bases and J dropped 0 bases, with 25 bases sitting between them. Germline CDR1 reads TSWWSYY; CDR2 reads QGS. This CDR3 has 20 residues. CDR3 DNA sequence: TGTGCTCTTGGGGAAATCCTTCCTAAGCACTGGGGCCTCTACACCGATAAACTCATCTTT. Amino acids: CALGEILPKHWGLYTDKLIF.

This clone was recorded many times. A far larger clone is a single base away, which makes a read error likely. The sample has other DNA sequences that encode this CDR3 too. V usage is TRDV1 and J usage is TRDJ1; 7 nucleotides line up with TRDD2. V lost 5 bases to trimming and J lost 0 bases; unmatched junction nucleotides: 21. The CDR3 spans 20 residues. Germline V gene lookup returns CDR1 TSWWSYY and CDR2 QGS. The CDR3, as DNA: TGTGCTCTTGGGCCCTTCCTCTCCTCCGTACGAGTTTCTTACACCGATAAACTCATCTTT. Translated: CALGPFLSSVRVSYTDKLIF.

In its sample, this clone was seen a few times. The TCRdb record carries a much larger clone's protein, which differs from this DNA's translation at residue 7; a read error is the likely cause, and the protein listed here is the DNA translation. The rearrangement joins TRDV2 to TRDJ1; D unresolved. The V gene lost 0 bases and the J gene lost 0 bases, with 13 bases spanning the gap. CDR1 is GEAIGNYY, CDR2 EKD, per germline. The CDR3 has 16 residues. CDR3 sequence reads: CACDTLAGDYTDKLIF. CDR3 DNA sequence: TGTGCCTGTGACACCTTGGCGGGTGACTACACCGATAAACTCATCTTT.

On this clone itself: The amino acid sequence in TCRdb belongs to a much larger clone and departs from this DNA's translation at residue 6, likely a sequencing read error; the sequence shown is translated from the DNA. This CDR3 is CACDTESYTGLLYTDKLIF. The CDR3 coding sequence is TGTGCCTGTGACACGGAATCCTACACTGGGCTACTTTACACCGATAAACTCATCTTT. This chain links TRDV2 with TRDJ1, with D perhaps matching TRDD2 or TRDD3 (6 bases each). The J gene, left out of TCRdb, was set here by checking the DNA against germline. CDR1 is GEAIGNYY, CDR2 EKD, per germline. With 1 base removed from V and 0 bases from J, the gap between germline ends came to 23 bases. This CDR3 comprises 19 residues.

Details on this clone: It is likely a read error: a sequence one base away is far more abundant. V gene TRDV1 combines with J gene TRDJ1, with 12 bases identical to TRDD3. The J gene, missing from TCRdb, was assigned here through DNA to germline matching. This CDR3 spans 17 amino acids. The germline V gene has CDR1 TSWWSYY and CDR2 QGS. CDR3 amino acids: CALGERRYWGIHNKLIF. CDR3 nucleotides: TGTGCTCTTGGAGAACGCCGTTACTGGGGGATACACAATAAACTCATCTTT.

Only a few counts were recorded for this clone. A far larger clone is just one base off, so this is likely a read error. V and J are TRDV2 and TRDJ2; 10 bases agree with TRDD3. Here the J gene came from matching the DNA to germline, since TCRdb omits it. CDR1 GEAIGNYY and CDR2 EKD come from the germline V gene. The CDR3 length is 19 residues. The CDR3 here is CACDGVERIWGIQAAQLFF. The CDR3 coding sequence is TGTGCCTGTGACGGAGTAGAACGAATATGGGGGATACAGGCAGCGCAACTCTTCTTT.

This clone was counted only a few times. This sequence is one base from a far larger clone and is likely a read error. Different DNA sequences within this sample yield the same CDR3. The CDR3 DNA is TGCGCTCTTGGGCCCCCGCTCCTTCGTCTATCCCCGGTGGCCCACACCGATAAACTCATCTTT. It specifies CALGPPLLRLSPVAHTDKLIF. The chain uses TRDV1 and TRDJ1; D possibly corresponds to TRDD2 (5 bases). TCRdb carries no J gene annotation; the J gene was assigned here by matching the DNA with germline. Germline CDR1 TSWWSYY, CDR2 QGS. The CDR3 runs to 21 residues.

This clone was seen only a few times. The protein TCRdb lists belongs to a much larger clone and differs from this DNA's translation at residue 11, which points to a read error; the protein shown is made from the DNA. The chain carries TRDV3 and TRDJ1; TRDD3 might be the D (6 bases). Assignment of the J gene here rests on matching the DNA to germline, because TCRdb gives none. CDR1 TVYSNPD and CDR2 GDNSRS come from the germline V gene (reference sequence). V lost 0 bases, J lost 3 bases, and 20 bases lay in between. This CDR3 spans 16 amino acids. The CDR3 DNA follows: TGTGCCTTTAGTGCGCGACTGTGGGGGTACGCCGATAAACTCATCTTT. The encoded protein is CAFSARLWGYADKLIF.

Only a few counts were recorded for this clone. A single base is all that separates this from a far larger clone, so a read error is likely. The sample has other DNA sequences that encode this CDR3 too. The chain carries TRDV1 and TRDJ1, with a weak D call TRDD3 (5 bases). The J gene, missing from TCRdb, was assigned here through DNA to germline matching. Per germline, CDR1 TSWWSYY and CDR2 QGS. V lost 5 bases, J lost 2 bases, and 27 bases lay in between. The CDR3 runs to 19 residues. The CDR3 DNA reads TGTGCTCTTGGGCACCCAGGCCTGACCACCTGGGTAGGTACCGATAAACTCATCTTT. This sequence encodes CALGHPGLTTWVGTDKLIF.

As for this clone: The protein TCRdb gives is from a much larger clone and does not agree with this DNA's translation at residue 5, likely a read error; the protein shown here comes from the DNA. This chain connects TRDV1 to TRDJ2; D might be TRDD3 (6 bases). The J gene, left out of TCRdb, was set here by checking the DNA against germline. The CDR3 is 19 residues long. Germline-derived CDR1 and CDR2 are TSWWSYY and QGS. V was shortened by 4 bases and J by 3 bases, with 24 bases between the two germline ends. DNA for the CDR3: TGTGCTCTTGGGGGACGGGGTGTCTTTTACTGGGTCCTGACAGCACAACTCTTCTTT. This sequence encodes CALGGRGVFYWVLTAQLFF.

This clone was seen many times. The TCRdb protein fails to match the DNA translation at residue 11; the protein reported here was translated from the DNA. This chain connects TRDV1 to TRDJ1; D might be TRDD3 (6 bases). Trimming stripped 4 bases from V and 0 bases from J, with 21 bases between. CDR3 size: 18 residues. Looked up from germline, CDR1 is TSWWSYY and CDR2 is QGS. DNA for the CDR3: TGTGCTCTTGGGGGGCCAGAAGGGGGGAAACAGTACACCGATAAACTCATCTTT. This encodes CALGGPEGGKQYTDKLIF.

There are many counts of this clone. The protein in this entry is translated from the DNA; at residue 7 it differs from the protein listed in TCRdb. The chain links TRDV1 to TRDJ3; D is ambiguous. V dropped 1 base and J dropped 0 bases, with 10 bases sitting between them. The CDR3 loop spans 18 amino acids. Germline V lookup: CDR1 TSWWSYY, CDR2 QGS. The CDR3, as DNA: TGTGCTCTTGGGGAACCTCACGTCGGCTCCTGGGACACCCGACAGATGTTTTTC. It yields the protein CALGEPHVGSWDTRQMFF.

A note on this clone: TCRdb's entry gives the protein of a much larger clone, which mismatches this DNA's translation at residue 22, likely from a read error; the protein reported here is translated from the DNA. The J gene is TRDJ1, the V gene TRDV1; 10 bases align to TRDD3. Germline-derived CDR1 and CDR2 are TSWWSYY and QGS. CDR3 length: 23 residues. This CDR3 is CALGERYPTGGWGIPPYTDKLTF. CDR3 sequence (DNA): TGTGCTCTTGGGGAACGGTATCCTACAGGAGGGTGGGGGATACCCCCCTACACCGATAAACTCACCTTT.

On this clone: Since a far larger clone is one base different, this is likely a read error. The same CDR3 arises from other DNA sequences in this sample as well. The chain recombines TRDV1 with TRDJ1; 9 nucleotides agree with TRDD3. The J gene is absent in TCRdb and was assigned here via DNA matching to germline. Germline V CDR1 and CDR2: TSWWSYY, QGS. The trim removed 4 bases at V and 3 bases at J, leaving 12 bases unmatched. The CDR3 runs to 17 residues. CDR3 DNA: TGTGCTCTTGGGGGGCGACTGGGGGACAGTTACTCCGATAAACTCATCTTT. It encodes CALGGRLGDSYSDKLIF.

About this clone: The protein recorded in TCRdb matches a much larger clone and deviates from this DNA's translation at residue 9, suggesting a read error; the protein here is obtained by translating the DNA. The chain uses TRDV1 and TRDJ1; 10 bases are shared with TRDD3. Because TCRdb records no J gene, it was assigned here through a match of the DNA to germline. Germline V gives CDR1 TSWWSYY, CDR2 QGS. With 4 bases clipped from V and 7 bases from J, the junction kept 27 bases outside the gene matches. CDR3 length equals 21 residues. CDR3 sequence reads: CALGARSPAWGRELGDLKLIF. CDR3 DNA sequence: TGTGCTCTTGGGGCGCGTTCCCCTGCTTGGGGCAGGGAACTGGGGGATCTTAAACTCATCTTT.

Turning to this clone: For this DNA, TCRdb reports the protein of a much larger clone, which diverges at residue 18, most likely from a read error; the protein presented here is translated directly from the DNA. The chain joins TRDV1 to TRDJ1, with D tentatively TRDD3 (6 bases). CDR3 length: 19 amino acids. From germline, CDR1 is TSWWSYY and CDR2 QGS. The DNA for the CDR3 is TGTGCTCTTGGGGAACTAGGGGGTACAGAGTCTTACCCTTGGGATAAACTCACCTTT. Translated, it gives CALGELGGTESYPWDKLTF.

V gene TRDV1 combines with J gene TRDJ2, with TRDD3 identical over 7 bases. Here the J gene was assigned by germline matching of the DNA, as TCRdb has none. Germline-derived CDR1 and CDR2 are TSWWSYY and QGS. The CDR3 is 18 amino acids. V lost 4 bases and J lost 10; bases outside the gene matches: 21. In nucleotides, the CDR3 is TGTGCTCTTGGGGTTACCCTCTTCCCTCTACTGGGGCCCGAACAACTCTTCTTT. Encoded protein: CALGVTLFPLLGPEQLFF.

This clone has ten or more counts. One base separates it from a far larger clone, so it is likely a read error. This specimen includes other DNA sequences encoding the same CDR3. V gene TRDV1 combines with J gene TRDJ1; 8 bases align to TRDD3. This CDR3 region has 20 residues. Germline lookup yields CDR1 TSWWSYY and CDR2 QGS. J gave up 0 bases and V 3 bases, and 18 bases lay outside the gene matches. The CDR3 sequence: CALGELLWGTSLKYTDKLIF. Here the CDR3 DNA reads TGTGCTCTTGGGGAGCTACTCTGGGGGACGAGTTTAAAGTACACCGATAAACTCATCTTT.

Concerning this clone itself: This DNA's translation differs at residue 3 from TCRdb's protein, which comes from a much larger clone; a read error is likely, and the protein shown is translated from the DNA. The chain employs TRDV2 and TRDJ1; 9 bases fit TRDD3. The J gene comes from matching the DNA to germline here; TCRdb lacks it. Germline V CDR1 and CDR2: GEAIGNYY, EKD. This CDR3 comprises 17 residues. The chain's CDR3 is CARDPSRTGGYPDKLIF. The CDR3 nucleotides read TGTGCCCGTGACCCATCACGCACGGGGGGATACCCCGATAAACTCATCTTT.

This clone has a count of ten or more. A much bigger clone sits one base away, suggesting this may be a read error. The CDR3 region has the DNA TGTGCTCTTGGGGAAGTGAATTTCTACCCCTGGATTCTGACCGATAAACTCATCTTT. This codes for CALGEVNFYPWILTDKLIF. The chain uses TRDV1 and TRDJ1; D unclear. The germline CDR1 and CDR2 sequences are TSWWSYY and QGS. With 2 bases removed from V and 2 bases from J, the gap between germline ends came to 24 bases. The CDR3 is made up of 19 amino acids.

This chain links TRDV2 with TRDJ1; no clear D gene. Here the J gene was assigned by germline matching of the DNA, as TCRdb has none. Germline V CDR1 and CDR2: GEAIGNYY, EKD. The CDR3 is 13 residues long. The V gene lost 5 bases and the J gene lost 0 bases, with 9 bases spanning the gap. The CDR3 DNA sequence: TGTGCCTGTGGGTCCTTGTACACCGATAAACTCATCTTT. Protein sequence: CACGSLYTDKLIF.

This clone was found many times. The mismatch at residue 14 between this DNA's translation and the TCRdb protein of a much larger clone likely reflects a read error; the protein shown is translated from the DNA. This chain connects TRDV3 to TRDJ1, with 9 bases fitting TRDD3. TCRdb is silent on the J gene; assignment here came from matching the DNA to germline. Looked up from germline, CDR1 is TVYSNPD and CDR2 is GDNSRS (reference sequence). This CDR3 is 18 amino acids long. The CDR3 nucleotides read TGTGCCTTTAACAGGGGTCGTTGGGGGATAAAGGACACCGGTAAACTCATCTTT. Encoded protein: CAFNRGRWGIKDTGKLIF. The variable domain in full, with the rest retrieved from reference TRDV3 and TRDJ1, is CDKVTQSSPDQTVASGSEVVLLCTYDTVYSNPDLFWYRIRPDYSFQFVFYGDNSRSEGADFTQGRFSVKHILTQKAFHLVISPVRTEDSATYYCAFNRGRWGIKDTGKLIFGKGTRVTVEP.

This clone came up many times. A read error is possible here, since a much larger clone lies one base away. The J gene is TRDJ1, the V gene TRDV3; D uncertain. V was clipped by 2 bases and J by 7 bases, with 8 bases between them. The germline CDR1 and CDR2 sequences are TVYSNPD and GDNSRS (reference sequence). The CDR3 sequence is 10 residues long. CDR3 coding DNA: TGTGCCTTTCGAGTGAGTAAACTCATCTTT. Translated: CAFRVSKLIF.

This clone occurred a few times. One base separates it from a far larger clone, so it is likely a read error. Other DNA sequences in this sample translate to the same CDR3. J is TRDJ1 and V is TRDV2, with D tentatively TRDD3 (5 bases). The J gene, missing from TCRdb, was assigned here through DNA to germline matching. There are 18 residues in the CDR3. From germline, CDR1 is GEAIGNYY and CDR2 EKD. Trimming took 0 bases from V and 0 from J, leaving 19 bases between them. The CDR3 DNA follows: TGTGCCTGTGACACCGTGGGCTTACTAGGGGAAGACACCGATAAACTCATCTTT. Translating gives CACDTVGLLGEDTDKLIF.

Worth noting for this clone: It is likely a read error: a sequence one base away is far more abundant. The same CDR3 can be traced to other DNA sequences in this sample. The rearrangement uses TRDV1 and TRDJ1, with 12 bases aligning to TRDD3. This CDR3 is built from 21 residues. CDR1 TSWWSYY and CDR2 QGS come from the germline V gene. CDR3 amino acids: CALGDRPSRHWGIPMADKLIF. The CDR3 bases are TGTGCTCTTGGGGACCGGCCTTCTCGCCACTGGGGGATACCCATGGCCGATAAGCTCATCTTT.

This clone showed up just a few times. TCRdb attributes to this sequence the protein of a much larger clone, which differs from the DNA translation at residue 3; a read error is likely, and the protein displayed is translated from the DNA. This chain connects TRDV1 to TRDJ1; 11 nucleotides agree with TRDD3. No J gene was available from TCRdb, and it was assigned here by a germline match of the DNA. The germline V gene has CDR1 TSWWSYY and CDR2 QGS. This CDR3 contains 24 residues. The CDR3 bases are TGTGCTCATGGGAACTCCCCCCACATACTTCCTAACCACTGGGGGATAAGCAAGGCCGATAAACTCATCTTT. Translated, it gives CAHGNSPHILPNHWGISKADKLIF.

This clone has more than one count but fewer than ten. The protein recorded in TCRdb matches a much larger clone and deviates from this DNA's translation at residue 14, suggesting a read error; the protein here is obtained by translating the DNA. The chain recombines TRDV1 with TRDJ3; 10 bases map to TRDD3. CDR3 length: 20 amino acids. Germline V gives CDR1 TSWWSYY, CDR2 QGS. The CDR3 here is CALGGRVRTGGSWGTRQMFF. The CDR3 DNA reads as TGTGCTCTTGGGGGCAGGGTAAGAACTGGGGGATCCTGGGGCACCCGACAGATGTTTTTC.

This clone was detected a few times. TCRdb attributes to this sequence the protein of a much larger clone, which differs from the DNA translation at residue 11; a read error is likely, and the protein displayed is translated from the DNA. This chain links TRDV2 with TRDJ1; tentatively, D is TRDD3 (6 bases). Assignment of the J gene here rests on matching the DNA to germline, because TCRdb gives none. This CDR3 has 19 amino acids. CDR1 and CDR2 from the germline V gene are GEAIGNYY and EKD. Trimming took 1 base from V and 0 from J, leaving 23 bases between them. The CDR3 coding sequence is TGTGCCTGTGACACTGTACTGGGAGACTCCCCTCGAAACACCGATAAACTCATCTTT. Its translation is CACDTVLGDSPRNTDKLIF.

There are a few counts of this clone. A read error is likely here: a far larger clone is one base away. Distinct nucleotide sequences in the sample also encode this CDR3. This chain links TRDV1 with TRDJ1; D is perhaps TRDD3 (6 bases). No J gene was available from TCRdb, and it was assigned here by a germline match of the DNA. The CDR3 is made up of 27 amino acids. Germline V gene data show CDR1 as TSWWSYY and CDR2 as QGS. CDR3 bases: TGTGCTCTTGGGGAACATAGTACCCCCCGTCCCGTTTACTGGGAGATACCCACGCGGGATTACACAGATAAACTCATCTTT. Translating it yields CALGEHSTPRPVYWEIPTRDYTDKLIF.

This clone was seen a handful of times. The TCRdb protein, from a much larger clone, departs from this DNA's translation at residue 5, likely by read error; the protein shown derives from the DNA. The genes are TRDV1 and TRDJ1; a weak D match, TRDD3 (6 bases). The J gene, absent from TCRdb, was called here by matching the DNA to germline. Trimming removed 5 bases from V and 2 bases from J, with 27 bases in between. Germline CDR1 is TSWWSYY and CDR2 is QGS. This CDR3 is built from 19 residues. CDR3 sequence: CALGSRKGPWDIKTDKLIF. DNA of the CDR3: TGTGCTCTTGGGTCCCGTAAGGGTCCCTGGGATATTAAGACCGATAAACTCATCTTT.

This clone was seen only a few times. This DNA's translation and the protein TCRdb lists, from a much larger clone, do not match at residue 5, likely due to a read error; the protein shown is translated from the DNA. The rearrangement joins TRDV1 to TRDJ1, with D perhaps TRDD3 (6 bases). Matching the DNA to germline supplied the J gene, which TCRdb does not give. The CDR3 totals 20 residues. The V gene lost 4 bases and the J gene lost 1 base, with 28 bases spanning the gap. From germline, CDR1 is TSWWSYY and CDR2 QGS. The CDR3, as DNA: TGTGCTCTTGGGGGACCACGCCGGGGGTCTTGGATACACCTCACCGATAAACTCATCTTT. It yields the protein CALGGPRRGSWIHLTDKLIF.

Comments on this clone: TCRdb has a much larger clone's protein, which differs at residue 7 from the translation of this DNA, likely because of a read error; what is shown is the protein translated from the DNA. Here the CDR3 reads CALFLLSTDKLIF. CDR3 DNA sequence: TGTGCTCTATTCCTATTGAGCACCGATAAACTCATCTTT. The rearrangement links TRDV1 to TRDJ1; possible D gene TRDD2, 6 bases. The J gene was not available in TCRdb and was assigned here by matching the DNA to germline segments. With 9 bases removed from V and 1 base from J, the gap between germline ends came to 12 bases. In germline, CDR1 is TSWWSYY, CDR2 QGS. The CDR3 is 13 residues long.